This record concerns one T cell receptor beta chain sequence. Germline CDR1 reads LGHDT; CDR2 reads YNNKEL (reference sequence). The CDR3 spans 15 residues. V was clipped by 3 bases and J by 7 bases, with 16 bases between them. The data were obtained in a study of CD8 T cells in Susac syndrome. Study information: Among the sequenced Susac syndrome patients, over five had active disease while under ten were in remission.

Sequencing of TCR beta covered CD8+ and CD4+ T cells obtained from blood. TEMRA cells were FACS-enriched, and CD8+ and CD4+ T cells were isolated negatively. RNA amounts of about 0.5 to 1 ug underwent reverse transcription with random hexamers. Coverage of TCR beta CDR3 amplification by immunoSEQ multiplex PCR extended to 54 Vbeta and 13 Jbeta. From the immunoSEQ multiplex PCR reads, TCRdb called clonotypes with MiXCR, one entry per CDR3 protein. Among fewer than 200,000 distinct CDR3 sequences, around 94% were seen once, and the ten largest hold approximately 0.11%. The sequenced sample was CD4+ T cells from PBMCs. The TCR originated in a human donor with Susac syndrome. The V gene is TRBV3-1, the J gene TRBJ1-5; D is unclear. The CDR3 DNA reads TGTGCCAGCAGCCACACCGCAGGTGGCGGGCAGCCCCAGCATTTT. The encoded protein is CASSHTAGGGQPQHF.